Detailed here is one TCR beta chain. Its antigen is as yet unknown. The record originates from a study of cytomegalovirus exposure and HLA in healthy donors. Whole-study context: Roughly 180 million T cells yielded approximately 100 million unique TCR beta sequences, as an earlier analysis found.

V lost 2 bases to trimming and J lost 6 bases, with 12 bases between them. The germline gives CDR1 GTSNPN, CDR2 SVGIG (reference sequence). This CDR3 comprises 13 residues. This PCR relied on a set of 60 Vbeta primers and 13 Jbeta primers. The method was immunoSEQ multiplex PCR; TCRdb's version includes in-frame clones alone and lacks a portion of them. This table holds fewer than 85,000 clones. Study results and caveats: HLA restriction was apparent for most CMV-associated TCR beta chains in a later analysis.

Sequenced sample: PBMCs. This clonotype was sampled from a man aged 25 to 45 in good health and CMV-seronegative. This chain connects TRBV30 to TRBJ2-3; D possibly corresponds to TRBD1 (5 bases). The CDR3 is CAWSHQGPDTQYF. In DNA, the CDR3 is TGTGCCTGGAGTCACCAGGGCCCCGATACGCAGTATTTT.